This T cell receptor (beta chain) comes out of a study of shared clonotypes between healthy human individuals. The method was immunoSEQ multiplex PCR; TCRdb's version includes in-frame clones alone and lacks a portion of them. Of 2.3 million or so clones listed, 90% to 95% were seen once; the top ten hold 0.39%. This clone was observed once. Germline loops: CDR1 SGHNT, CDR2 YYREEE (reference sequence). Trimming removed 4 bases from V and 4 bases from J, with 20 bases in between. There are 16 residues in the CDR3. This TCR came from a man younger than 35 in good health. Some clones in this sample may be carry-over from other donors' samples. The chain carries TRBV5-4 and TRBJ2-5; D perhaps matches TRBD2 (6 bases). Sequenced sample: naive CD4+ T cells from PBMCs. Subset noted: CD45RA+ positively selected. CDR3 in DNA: TGTGCCAGCAGCGCGACACGGGCCGTCGGGGGAGAGACCCAGTACTTC. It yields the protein CASSATRAVGGETQYF.